The TCR beta chain described here comes from a study of T cell clonotyping in hematopoietic cell transplantation. Germline V CDR1 and CDR2: MDHEN, SYDVKM. Trimming pared 2 bases from V and 1 base from J, leaving 9 bases between. This CDR3 region has 15 residues. Only in-frame clones appear in the TCRdb table, and some are missing; sequencing was by immunoSEQ multiplex PCR. The table records more than 10,000 clones, approximately 67% of them present only once. Blood collection times were about day -28 and days 30, 100, 180 posttransplant. This sample comprised peripheral blood mononuclear cells, obtained 180 days after allogeneic stem cell transplant. The chain carries TRBV28 and TRBJ1-3; D possibly corresponds to TRBD1 (6 bases). The TCR comes from a male patient over 55 who had an allogeneic stem cell transplant from an unrelated donor, so the T cells may come from the graft donor. Some clones in this sample may be carry-over from other donors' samples. Written as DNA, the CDR3 is TGTGCCAGCAGTTTAAACAGGGCTTCTGGAAACACCATATATTTT. Translated: CASSLNRASGNTIYF.